This TCR beta chain stems from a study of OX40 agonist ivuxolimab in advanced cancers. The length of the CDR3 is 15 residues. Trimming shortened V by 0 bases and J by 2 bases, and 8 bases separated the two germline ends. Per the germline V gene, CDR1 is LGHNA and CDR2 is YNFKEQ. Concerning this clone: Its antigen remains unidentified.

Sequencing used immunoSEQ multiplex PCR; TCRdb keeps in-frame clones, though not all of them. The sample lists about 64,000 clones; about four fifths were seen once. General study points: Mean expanded clone counts were higher in CD8+ than CD4+ T cells. Partial responders dosed at 0.1-3.0 mg/kg displayed clonal expansion ranking among the lowest.

The TCR originated in an adult with an advanced solid tumor such as melanoma, head and neck, liver or kidney cancer. This specimen was CD4+ or CD8+ T cells sorted from blood, taken in a trial of the OX40 agonist ivuxolimab. The chain is built from TRBV4-2 and TRBJ2-1, with D uncertain. As DNA, the CDR3 is TGTGCCAGCAGCCAAGAAAAACACCCCTACAATGAGCAGTTCTTC. Protein product: CASSQEKHPYNEQFF.